This T cell receptor (beta chain) emerged from a study of identical twins' blood T cells. Findings of the study overall: Twin repertoire similarity may partly reflect shared environment. Even for out-of-frame TCRbeta, twins reportedly shared V gene usage much more than unrelated donors.

Germline-derived CDR1 and CDR2 are MGHRA and YSYEKL. The CDR3 has 15 residues. V was clipped by 4 bases and J by 0 bases, with 12 bases between them. As to this clonotype: Its matching antigen is unknown.

Libraries were made from RNA as TCR cDNA, using a modified protocol. Sample barcodes were added at both library ends during cDNA synthesis. One entry per CDR3 protein, called by TCRdb with MiXCR from the 5' RACE reads. Counted here are 300,000 to 400,000 distinct CDR3 sequences, over 25% occurring once; the ten biggest clones make up roughly 5.5%. The chain carries TRBV4-1 and TRBJ1-1; a possible D gene is TRBD1 (6 bases). The clonotype originates from a woman aged 18-55 years in good health. Input material: PBMCs. In nucleotides, the CDR3 is TGCGCCAGCAGCCGGTACAGGGAGATGAACACTGAAGCTTTCTTT. Residues: CASSRYREMNTEAFF.